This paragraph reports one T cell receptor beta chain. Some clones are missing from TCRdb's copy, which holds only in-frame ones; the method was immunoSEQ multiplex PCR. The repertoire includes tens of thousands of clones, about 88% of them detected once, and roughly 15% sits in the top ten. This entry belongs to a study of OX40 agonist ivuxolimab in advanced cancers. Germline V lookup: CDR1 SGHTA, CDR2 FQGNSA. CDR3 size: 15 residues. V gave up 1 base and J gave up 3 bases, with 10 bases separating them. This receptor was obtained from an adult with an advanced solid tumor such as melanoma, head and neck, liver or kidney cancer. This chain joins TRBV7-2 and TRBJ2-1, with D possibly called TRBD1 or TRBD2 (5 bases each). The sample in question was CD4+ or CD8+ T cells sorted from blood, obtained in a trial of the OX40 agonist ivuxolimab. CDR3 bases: TGTGCCAGCAGCTTAGACTCGAGGGGCTACAATGAGCAGTTCTTC. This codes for CASSLDSRGYNEQFF.